This T cell receptor beta chain was identified during a study of T cells in Graves' hyperthyroidism and ophthalmopathy. Study overall: Peripheral blood samples were taken at initial diagnosis, prior to any treatment.

About this clonotype: No antigen is known for it.

Amplification of TCR beta CDR3 regions was performed using RNA transcripts as template. HTBI primers were used for first-round RT-PCR of the TCR CDR3. TCRdb re-derived calls from the multiplex PCR reads in MiXCR, one entry per CDR3 protein. This table has under 800,000 distinct CDR3 sequences, 12% to 15% appearing once. Germline CDR1 is LGHDT and CDR2 is YNNKEL (reference sequence). CDR3 length: 17 amino acids. V lost 1 base to trimming and J lost 8 bases, with 20 bases between them. General study findings and limits: Median prediction lead before ophthalmopathy onset was about 6.5 months with the model. Most thyroid clonotypes expanded above 0.001 appeared in blood too.

Isolation of PBMCs was performed on 8.5 to 10 ml fresh peripheral blood. The rearrangement links TRBV3-1 to TRBJ2-2; no firm D call. Sequencing was performed on blood. This clonotype was obtained from a woman younger than 35 with Graves' hyperthyroidism. CDR3 sequence: CASSQAPLRPTKGELFF. The CDR3 bases are TGTGCCAGCAGCCAAGCCCCTCTGAGGCCCACCAAAGGGGAGCTGTTTTTT.